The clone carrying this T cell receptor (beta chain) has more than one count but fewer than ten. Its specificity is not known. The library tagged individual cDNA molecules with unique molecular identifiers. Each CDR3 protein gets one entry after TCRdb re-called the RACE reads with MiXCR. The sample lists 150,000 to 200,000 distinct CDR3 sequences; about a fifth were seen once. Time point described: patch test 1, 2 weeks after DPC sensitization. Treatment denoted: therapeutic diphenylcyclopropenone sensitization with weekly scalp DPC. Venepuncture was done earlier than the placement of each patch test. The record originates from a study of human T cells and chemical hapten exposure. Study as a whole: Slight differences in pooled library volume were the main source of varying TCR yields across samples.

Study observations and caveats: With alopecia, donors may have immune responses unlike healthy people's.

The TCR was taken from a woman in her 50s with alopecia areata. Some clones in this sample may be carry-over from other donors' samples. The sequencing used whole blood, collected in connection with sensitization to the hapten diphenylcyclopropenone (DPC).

Written as DNA, the CDR3 is TGTGCCAGCAGCTTGGACAGTTCGGGAGCAGATACGCAGTATTTT. The encoded protein is CASSLDSSGADTQYF. The chain combines TRBV5-4 with TRBJ2-3, with D maybe TRBD2 (6 bases). This CDR3 has 15 residues. Germline V gene lookup returns CDR1 SGHNT and CDR2 YYREEE (reference sequence). Trimming removed 0 bases at V and 4 bases at J, with 12 bases between.